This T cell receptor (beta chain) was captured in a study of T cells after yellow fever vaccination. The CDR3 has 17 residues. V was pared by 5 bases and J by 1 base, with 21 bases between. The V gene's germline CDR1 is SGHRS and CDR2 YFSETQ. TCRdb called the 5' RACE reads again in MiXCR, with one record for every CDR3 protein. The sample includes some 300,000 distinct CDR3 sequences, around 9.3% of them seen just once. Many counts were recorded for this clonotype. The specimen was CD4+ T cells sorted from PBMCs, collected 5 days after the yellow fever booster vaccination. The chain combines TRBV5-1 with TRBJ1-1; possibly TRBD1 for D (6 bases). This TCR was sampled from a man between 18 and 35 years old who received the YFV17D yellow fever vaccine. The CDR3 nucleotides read TGCGCCAGCAGTTACGAACGCAGGGGAAGGGGGAACACTGAAGCTTTCTTT. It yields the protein CASSYERRGRGNTEAFF.